This T cell receptor beta chain was captured in a study of beta chain features in type 1 diabetes. Sorted CD4+ subsets: naive, central memory, regulatory, stem cell-like memory (CD45RO/CCR7/CD25/CD127/CD95/CD27 panel). The CDR3 is made up of 14 amino acids. V was clipped by 2 bases and J by 2 bases, with 10 bases between them. The germline gives CDR1 LGHNA, CDR2 YNFKEQ. Reverse transcription of all isolated RNA meant that expressed TCRB transcripts were sequenced. Repertoires were generated with immunoSEQ multiplex PCR, while TCRdb's copy carries only in-frame clones and drops some. The sample has nearly 350,000 clones, approximately 8% seen once.

The V call is TRBV4-2, the J call TRBJ2-7; a weak D match, TRBD2 (6 bases). The sequenced sample consisted of central memory CD4+ T cells from blood. This receptor was taken from a woman younger than 35 in good health. CDR3 region: CASSQPGAAYEQYF. The CDR3 coding sequence is TGTGCCAGCAGCCAACCGGGAGCAGCCTACGAGCAGTACTTC.